This entry lists 21 T cell receptor beta chains sequenced from one sample in a study of Graves' ophthalmopathy and Graves' hyperthyroidism. The TCR beta CDR3 regions underwent amplification from RNA transcripts. Investigators did first-round RT-PCR with HTBI primers, then second-round multiplex PCR. TCRdb reprocessed the multiplex PCR reads via MiXCR and lists one record per CDR3 protein. Of fewer than 400,000 distinct CDR3 sequences in the sample, about 16% were seen once. The sequencing input was peripheral blood. The receptors originated from a woman aged 18-29 years with Graves' ophthalmopathy.

This clonotype has at least ten counts. The genes are TRBV11-2 and TRBJ1-5; 9 nucleotides match TRBD1. Germline V lookup: CDR1 SGHAT, CDR2 FQNNGV. J gave up 6 bases and V 1 base, and 1 base lay outside the gene matches. This CDR3 is 14 amino acids long. This CDR3 reads CASSLGTGVQPQHF. DNA of the CDR3: TGTGCCAGCAGCTTAGGGACAGGGGTTCAGCCCCAGCATTTT. The variable domain in full, completed from reference TRBV11-2 and TRBJ1-5, reads EAGVAQSPRYKIIEKRQSVAFWCNPISGHATLYWYQQILGQGPKLLIQFQNNGVVDDSQLPKDRFSAERLKGVDSTLKIQPAKLEDSAVYLCASSLGTGVQPQHFGDGTRLSIL.

The chain links TRBV12-3 or TRBV12-4 to TRBJ2-5; the match to TRBD2 covers 8 bases. This CDR3 region has 15 residues. V was pared by 7 bases and J by 0 bases, with 7 bases of the junction left unmatched. The chain's CDR3 is CASTRGGFYQETQYF. Written as DNA, the CDR3 is TGTGCCAGCACCCGGGGGGGATTCTACCAAGAGACCCAGTACTTC.

This clonotype was counted ten times or more. This chain connects TRBV10-2 to TRBJ1-1, with 8 bases fitting TRBD1. V lost 8 bases to trimming and J lost 1 base; unmatched junction nucleotides: 9. Germline-derived CDR1 and CDR2 are WSHSY and SAAADI. The CDR3 sequence is 15 residues long. The CDR3 region is CASRLDRAGNTEAFF. CDR3 in DNA: TGCGCCAGCCGGCTGGACAGGGCGGGGAACACTGAAGCTTTCTTT.

This clonotype was observed at least ten times. This sequence joins TRBV2 and TRBJ1-3; 8 bases are shared with TRBD1. The ends lost 4 bases at V and 4 bases at J; junction bases unmatched: 3. The CDR3 totals 14 residues. The germline CDR1 and CDR2 sequences are SNHLY and FYNNEI. The CDR3 sequence is CASSGRTGGNTIYF. CDR3 bases: TGTGCCAGCAGTGGCCGGACAGGGGGAAACACCATATATTTT.

This clonotype appeared many times. The chain joins TRBV6-2 or TRBV6-3 to TRBJ2-3; 9 nucleotides agree with TRBD1. This CDR3 contains 17 residues. Per the germline V gene, CDR1 is MNHEY and CDR2 is SVGEGT. V lost 4 bases and J lost 2; bases outside the gene matches: 10. DNA for the CDR3: TGTGCCAGCAGTTCCCACACAGGGGGCAGAACCACAGATACGCAGTATTTT. This gives the protein CASSSHTGGRTTDTQYF.

The chain combines TRBV19 with TRBJ2-5; maybe TRBD2 (6 bases). Trimming removed 8 bases from V and 4 bases from J, with 8 bases in between. This CDR3 region has 11 residues. Germline CDR1 LNHDA, CDR2 SQIVND (reference sequence). The CDR3: CASGGAETQYF. DNA of the CDR3: TGTGCCAGTGGCGGGGCAGAGACCCAGTACTTC.

This clonotype was recorded at least ten times. CDR3 sequence reads: CASSLSPEQYF. The CDR3 DNA sequence: TGTGCCAGCAGCTTATCCCCCGAGCAGTACTTC. V gene TRBV7-2 combines with J gene TRBJ2-7; D ambiguous. Germline lookup yields CDR1 SGHTA and CDR2 FQGNSA. The CDR3 spans 11 residues. Trimming took off 2 bases at V and 6 bases at J, with 5 bases between the two ends.

This clonotype was detected many times. CDR3 sequence reads: CSAKALAGTYGQYF. The DNA for the CDR3 is TGCAGTGCCAAGGCGCTAGCGGGAACCTACGGTCAGTACTTC. This sequence joins TRBV20-1 and TRBJ2-7; 9 bases map to TRBD2. Per the germline V gene, CDR1 is DFQATT and CDR2 is SNEGSKA (reference sequence). The CDR3 covers 14 residues. V trimming: 6 bases; J trimming: 10 bases; junction bases outside the gene matches: 16.

This clonotype was seen repeatedly, ten times or more. V gene TRBV7-2 combines with J gene TRBJ2-7, with TRBD1 matching over 7 bases. There are 14 residues in the CDR3. Germline loops: CDR1 SGHTA, CDR2 FQGNSA. The junction had 8 bases not matched to a gene; V was cut back by 5 bases and J by 4 bases. This chain's CDR3 is CASSHPRGLYEQYF. DNA of the CDR3: TGTGCCAGCAGCCATCCCAGGGGGTTGTACGAGCAGTACTTC.

At least ten counts were recorded for this clonotype. The rearrangement uses TRBV3-1 and TRBJ1-1, with D perhaps matching TRBD1 (5 bases). This CDR3 contains 15 residues. Trimming took off 0 bases at V and 4 bases at J, with 12 bases between the two ends. Germline V gene lookup returns CDR1 LGHDT and CDR2 YNNKEL (reference sequence). CDR3: CASSQDGRGGTEAFF. CDR3 nucleotides: TGTGCCAGCAGCCAAGACGGAAGGGGTGGCACTGAAGCTTTCTTT.

The chain uses TRBV19 and TRBJ2-5; tentatively, D is TRBD2 (5 bases). Germline assignment: CDR1 LNHDA and CDR2 SQIVND (reference sequence). The germline V and J ends were trimmed by 3 bases and 5 bases, with 13 bases remaining between them. This CDR3 comprises 14 residues. CDR3 sequence reads: CASSIHRGSETQYF. In nucleotides, the CDR3 is TGTGCCAGTAGTATTCATAGAGGGTCGGAGACCCAGTACTTC.

The table lists this clonotype with many counts. The chain employs TRBV10-3 and TRBJ1-6; D not resolved. This CDR3 has 17 residues. Trimming pared 2 bases from V and 7 bases from J, leaving 18 bases between. Germline V CDR1 and CDR2: ENHRY, SYGVKD. The CDR3 DNA sequence: TGTGCCATCAGTGAGGTGGCGTCCAGAAGAGCAAATTCACCCCTCCACTTT. Its translation is CAISEVASRRANSPLHF.

This clonotype was detected many times. The chain couples TRBV6-5 to TRBJ2-7, with D maybe TRBD2 (6 bases). With 6 bases removed from V and 0 bases from J, the gap between germline ends came to 9 bases. The CDR3 covers 13 residues. Germline-derived CDR1 and CDR2 are MNHEY and SVGAGI. The CDR3 coding sequence is TGTGCCAGCAGAGGAGGGGACTCCTACGAGCAGTACTTC. Amino acids: CASRGGDSYEQYF.

There are many counts of this clonotype. The CDR3 reads CASSFSGRLKTQYF. CDR3 coding DNA: TGTGCCAGCAGTTTCAGCGGGAGGCTGAAGACCCAGTACTTC. The rearrangement links TRBV28 to TRBJ2-5; the match to TRBD2 covers 9 bases. Germline CDR1 reads MDHEN; CDR2 reads SYDVKM. There are 14 residues in the CDR3. The trim removed 3 bases at V and 6 bases at J, leaving 5 bases unmatched. The whole variable domain, filled in from reference TRBV28 and TRBJ2-5, reads DVKVTQSSRYLVKRTGEKVFLECVQDMDHENMFWYRQDPGLGLRLIYFSYDVKMKEKGDIPEGYSVSREKKERFSLILESASTNQTSMYLCASSFSGRLKTQYFGPGTRLLVL.

At least ten counts were recorded for this clonotype. V is TRBV6-1 and J is TRBJ2-2, with a possible D match to TRBD2 (5 bases). Deletions cut 6 bases from V and 6 bases from J, with 17 bases between. CDR3 length: 15 residues. Germline CDR1 and CDR2: MNHNS and SASEGT. CDR3 DNA sequence: TGTGCCAGCAGGGGGTTCCGGGGATCGGCCGGGGAGCTGTTTTTT. This sequence encodes CASRGFRGSAGELFF.

This clonotype was detected ten times or more. This chain uses TRBV30 with TRBJ2-7; D tentatively fits TRBD1 or TRBD2 (6 bases each). The CDR3 length is 14 residues. V dropped 0 bases and J dropped 6 bases, with 15 bases sitting between them. CDR1 and CDR2 from the germline V gene are GTSNPN and SVGIG (reference sequence). The CDR3 region is CAWSVTGLGGEQYF. The CDR3 DNA follows: TGTGCCTGGAGTGTAACAGGGCTGGGGGGCGAGCAGTACTTC.

This clonotype was counted many times. J is TRBJ2-5 and V is TRBV2; the match to TRBD1 covers 10 bases. The CDR3 length is 17 residues. The germline V gene encodes CDR1 SNHLY and CDR2 FYNNEI. The V and J ends lost 10 bases and 5 bases, in that order; junction bases with no gene match: 19. The chain's CDR3 is CATSKTGFDRGLETQYF. The CDR3 region has the DNA TGTGCCACCTCCAAGACGGGATTTGACAGGGGGCTGGAGACCCAGTACTTC. The variable domain in full, completed from reference TRBV2 and TRBJ2-5, reads EPEVTQTPSHQVTQMGQEVILRCVPISNHLYFYWYRQILGQKVEFLVSFYNNEISEKSEIFDDQFSVERPDGSNFTLKIRSTKLEDSAMYFCATSKTGFDRGLETQYFGPGTRLLVL.

This clonotype showed up many times. This chain uses TRBV19 with TRBJ1-5; a possible D gene is TRBD1 (5 bases). This CDR3 is built from 14 residues. V dropped 5 bases and J dropped 9 bases, with 17 bases sitting between them. Germline CDR1 and CDR2: LNHDA and SQIVND (reference sequence). CDR3 sequence: CASSSDGTWGPQHF. The CDR3 DNA sequence: TGTGCCAGTAGTTCAGACGGGACCTGGGGGCCCCAGCATTTT.

This clonotype came up many times. The V and J genes are TRBV11-2 and TRBJ2-3; TRBD1 is a possible D gene (6 bases). The CDR3 contains 15 residues. From germline, CDR1 is SGHAT and CDR2 FQNNGV. V was cut by 3 bases and J by 0 bases, with 10 bases left in between. CDR3 nucleotides: TGTGCCAGCAGCTTCGGACAGTCTAGCACAGATACGCAGTATTTT. Translated, it gives CASSFGQSSTDTQYF.

The chain is built from TRBV4-3 and TRBJ2-4; 9 bases are shared with TRBD2. Germline-derived CDR1 and CDR2 are LGHNA and YSLEER. Trimming cost V 0 bases and J 1 base; bases outside gene matches: 7. CDR3 length: 18 residues. In DNA, the CDR3 is TGCGCCAGCAGCCAAGATAGGATAGCGGGAGTGGCCAAAAACATTCAGTACTTC. It codes for CASSQDRIAGVAKNIQYF.

This clonotype was observed a few times. The J gene is TRBJ1-1, the V gene TRBV20-1; D not certain. CDR3 size: 13 residues. Germline loops: CDR1 DFQATT, CDR2 SNEGSKA (reference sequence). Trimming cost V 6 bases and J 0 bases, with 11 bases left between them. The CDR3 bases are TGCAGTGCCTTGGAACAGCTGAACACTGAAGCTTTCTTT. Protein sequence: CSALEQLNTEAFF.